Given below is one T cell receptor beta chain in context. Its cognate antigen is unknown. The table came from immunoSEQ multiplex PCR; TCRdb's copy has only in-frame clones and leaves some out. The top ten clones hold approximately 6% of a sample with about 6,400 clones, around 70% of them seen once. This sample is drawn from a study of tumor-infiltrating lymphocytes in localized non-small cell lung cancer. Study information: The cohort mixed smokers and never-smokers, several histologies, and some post-neoadjuvant-chemotherapy samples. Study findings and constraints: T-cell fraction did not differ between immunotypes IM1 and IM2. TCRbeta sequencing showed higher T cell infiltration in tumors than uninvolved lung. Each assay used a separate piece of the same tissue.

Germline V gene data show CDR1 as SGHVS and CDR2 as FQNEAQ. Trimming at V came to 3 bases and at J to 4 bases, leaving 8 bases not matched to a gene. This CDR3 comprises 15 residues. The sample was uninvolved lung tissue not adjacent to the tumor. This rearrangement joins TRBV7-8 to TRBJ1-1; 7 bases fit TRBD1. The clonotype was recovered from a human donor with non-small cell lung cancer. CDR3 nucleotides: TGTGCCAGCAGCTTCTACAGGGGCATGGGCACTGAAGCTTTCTTT. It codes for CASSFYRGMGTEAFF.